A single sample gave rise to the 11 T cell receptor beta chains below, sequenced in a study of tumor-infiltrating lymphocytes in localized non-small cell lung cancer. Here immunoSEQ multiplex PCR was the method, and the copy in TCRdb shows in-frame clones only, minus some. Here the sample spans about 12,000 clones, 82% being singletons. Specimen: uninvolved lung tissue not adjacent to the tumor. These TCRs come from a human donor with non-small cell lung cancer.

This clone was recorded a few times. The rearrangement joins TRBV7-8 to TRBJ1-5; D call uncertain. V lost 2 bases and J lost 2, with 13 bases in between. This CDR3 is 16 amino acids long. From germline, CDR1 is SGHVS and CDR2 FQNEAQ. The CDR3 sequence: CASSLKGTYGNQPQHF. DNA of the CDR3: TGTGCCAGCAGCTTAAAGGGTACTTATGGCAATCAGCCCCAGCATTTT.

The genes are TRBV9 and TRBJ2-3; 9 nucleotides align to TRBD2. Germline CDR1 is SGDLS and CDR2 is YYNGEE. The CDR3 covers 15 residues. Trimming took 1 base from V and 1 from J; bases not matched to a gene: 1. Here the CDR3 DNA reads TGTGCCAGCAGCGTAAGGACTAGCGGCACAGATACGCAGTATTTT. It specifies CASSVRTSGTDTQYF.

V is TRBV29-1 and J is TRBJ1-1; the D is unclear. The germline CDR1 and CDR2 sequences are SQVTM and ANQGSEA. The CDR3 sequence is 12 residues long. V was clipped by 7 bases and J by 6 bases, with 15 bases between them. The CDR3 DNA follows: TGCAGCGCACCAGGTGGAAGGGCTGAAGCTTTCTTT. It specifies CSAPGGRAEAFF.

This chain uses TRBV5-4 with TRBJ1-1; D is possibly TRBD1 (6 bases). The CDR3 loop spans 13 amino acids. V lost 5 bases, J lost 0 bases, and 8 bases lay in between. Germline V lookup: CDR1 SGHNT, CDR2 YYREEE (reference sequence). CDR3 amino acids: CASRDSMNTEAFF. Here the CDR3 DNA reads TGTGCCAGCAGGGACAGTATGAACACTGAAGCTTTCTTT.

The rearrangement links TRBV9 to TRBJ1-3; TRBD1 aligns across 9 bases. Germline loops: CDR1 SGDLS, CDR2 YYNGEE. CDR3 size: 16 residues. V dropped 4 bases and J dropped 2; count of bases not matched to a gene: 7. CDR3 coding DNA: TGTGCCAGCAGCTCCCAATGGACAGGGGCTGGAAACACCATATATTTT. This codes for CASSSQWTGAGNTIYF.

V gene TRBV9 combines with J gene TRBJ1-5; D may be TRBD1 (5 bases). There are 14 residues in the CDR3. From germline, CDR1 is SGDLS and CDR2 YYNGEE. The V end was cut by 4 bases, the J end by 4 bases, with 12 bases between. CDR3 in DNA: TGTGCCAGCAGCTCAATGGACACAAATCAGCCCCAGCATTTT. It yields the protein CASSSMDTNQPQHF.

CDR3 sequence reads: CASSQPHYGRGTYNEQFF. DNA for the CDR3: TGTGCCAGCAGCCAACCCCACTATGGCCGGGGAACCTACAATGAGCAGTTCTTC. This sequence joins TRBV5-8 and TRBJ2-1, with D perhaps matching TRBD2 (5 bases). This CDR3 has 18 residues. Germline CDR1 SGHTS, CDR2 YDEGEE. The V end was cut by 4 bases, the J end by 2 bases, with 22 bases between.

V is TRBV25-1 and J is TRBJ1-6; D might be TRBD1 (5 bases). The CDR3 totals 12 residues. V was cut by 5 bases and J by 7 bases, with 6 bases left in between. Germline V gives CDR1 MGHDK, CDR2 SYGVNS. The CDR3 reads CASSWGNSPLHF. The CDR3 coding sequence is TGTGCCAGCAGTTGGGGGAATTCACCCCTCCACTTT.

This clone was observed once. This sequence joins TRBV6-4 and TRBJ2-3; 7 positions match TRBD2. The CDR3 is made up of 16 amino acids. CDR1 is MRHNA, CDR2 SNTAGT, per germline. Trimming took 0 bases from V and 0 from J; bases not matched to a gene: 3. As DNA, the CDR3 is TGTGCCAGCAGTGACTCGGGCGGGGGAAGCACAGATACGCAGTATTTT. This translates into CASSDSGGGSTDTQYF.

This clone was seen a few times. The genes are TRBV19 and TRBJ1-6; weak D call: TRBD1 (5 bases). The CDR3 is made up of 15 amino acids. Germline CDR1 LNHDA, CDR2 SQIVND (reference sequence). V lost 7 bases and J 6 bases, leaving 16 bases between the germline ends. CDR3 DNA: TGTGCCAGTACCCCTTACGGGGGGTCTAATTCACCCCTCCACTTT. Translation: CASTPYGGSNSPLHF.

The gene calls are TRBV7-2 and TRBJ2-3; a weak D match, TRBD2 (5 bases). Germline CDR1 and CDR2: SGHTA and FQGNSA. The CDR3 contains 16 residues. V lost 4 bases and J lost 2, with 16 bases in between. CDR3 region: CASSSLMDSPTDTQYF. CDR3 nucleotides: TGTGCCAGCAGCTCCCTTATGGACTCTCCCACAGATACGCAGTATTTT.